Below, one T cell receptor (beta chain) is given with its context. This sample stems from a study of blood T cell repertoires in COVID-19. At the level of the study: The United States, Italy and Spain supplied acute and convalescent COVID-19 samples.

CDR3 length equals 14 residues. From germline, CDR1 is LNHDA and CDR2 SQIVND (reference sequence). Trimming left V 6 bases short and J 4 bases short, with 15 bases between. Study processing details: Counts of nucleated cells, estimated from reference gene primer amplification, were obtained. Profiling relied on immunoSEQ multiplex PCR, and the TCRdb table lists in-frame clones only, not all of them. V, J and clone size reflect that table, while D and trimming were determined from the DNA. The data contain approximately 240,000 clones, 84% of them singletons. Sample: peripheral blood. The chain recombines TRBV19 with TRBJ1-2; D gene unclear. The sequence came from a woman between 55 and 75 years old with acute or convalescent COVID-19. This CDR3 reads CASSPGEHLYGYTF. In DNA form, the CDR3 reads TGTGCCAGTAGCCCCGGGGAGCACCTCTATGGCTACACCTTC.